This T cell receptor (beta chain) was obtained from a study of cytomegalovirus exposure and HLA in healthy donors. The CDR3 has 11 amino acids. Germline V gene lookup returns CDR1 SGHAT and CDR2 FQDESV (reference sequence). V lost 5 bases to trimming and J lost 9 bases; unmatched junction nucleotides: 3. Study-wide findings and caveats: The majority of TCR sequences were rare, yet some public TCRs appeared in many donors. In vitro work confirmed that a few CMV-associated chains recognize CMV antigens.

Profiled with immunoSEQ multiplex PCR; TCRdb holds only in-frame clones, not every one. The sample carries 120,000 or so clones, approximately 89% recorded once. The donors were in the roughly 110-subject validation cohort; that cohort was separate from the roughly 620-subject first cohort. Remarks on this clone: What it binds is not known.

The chain couples TRBV11-1 to TRBJ2-7; the match to TRBD1 covers 8 bases. The TCR was taken from a man younger than 35 in good health and CMV-seronegative. Sequencing was done on a sample of PBMCs. CDR3: CASSPGTGQYF. DNA of the CDR3: TGTGCCAGCAGCCCCGGGACAGGGCAGTACTTC.